A single sample is the source of the 19 T cell receptor beta chains below, sequenced in a study of response to subunit inactivated influenza vaccine. From the RT-PCR reads, TCRdb called clonotypes with MiXCR, one entry per CDR3 protein. This table has 550,000 to 800,000 distinct CDR3 sequences, approximately 13% appearing once. This specimen consisted of PBMCs from blood, obtained approximately 15 days before vaccination. The receptors were sampled from a man aged 45-65 years who received an inactivated influenza vaccine.

This clonotype was counted ten times or more. The rearrangement uses TRBV12-3 or TRBV12-4 and TRBJ2-1; D ambiguous. The CDR3 runs 15 residues. Trimming cost V 6 bases and J 0 bases, with 12 bases left between them. The CDR3 DNA is TGTGCCAGCAGCCCGGGCCCGAGCTCCTACAATGAGCAGTTCTTC. It encodes CASSPGPSSYNEQFF.

The chain combines TRBV25-1 with TRBJ1-1; 8 positions match TRBD1. There are 15 residues in the CDR3. V lost 8 bases to trimming and J lost 1 base; unmatched junction nucleotides: 9. The germline CDR1 and CDR2 sequences are MGHDK and SYGVNS. Here the CDR3 DNA reads TGTGCCAGCCGAAGTCCCGGGACAGGGAACACTGAAGCTTTCTTT. It encodes CASRSPGTGNTEAFF.

This clonotype was recorded many times. This chain uses TRBV11-2 with TRBJ2-7; D possibly matches TRBD1 or TRBD2 (6 bases each). In germline, CDR1 is SGHAT, CDR2 FQNNGV. The CDR3 loop spans 18 amino acids. V was cut by 6 bases and J by 1 base, with 25 bases left in between. In DNA, the CDR3 is TGTGCCAGCAGTCGTTCGACAGGCTTAGCGGACGGATCCTACGAGCAGTACTTC. It codes for CASSRSTGLADGSYEQYF. Drawing the rest from reference TRBV11-2 and TRBJ2-7, the complete variable domain is EAGVAQSPRYKIIEKRQSVAFWCNPISGHATLYWYQQILGQGPKLLIQFQNNGVVDDSQLPKDRFSAERLKGVDSTLKIQPAKLEDSAVYLCASSRSTGLADGSYEQYFGPGTRLTVT.

This clonotype was detected only a few times. The V gene is TRBV3-1, the J gene TRBJ2-4; no clear D gene. The ends were cut back, 4 bases at V and 0 bases at J, with 13 bases in the middle. The germline V gene encodes CDR1 LGHDT and CDR2 YNNKEL (reference sequence). The CDR3 totals 16 residues. The CDR3 sequence is CASSLAGRLAKNIQYF. Here the CDR3 DNA reads TGTGCCAGCAGCCTCGCCGGAAGACTAGCCAAAAACATTCAGTACTTC.

The table lists this clonotype with a few counts. The V gene is TRBV9, the J gene TRBJ2-1, with D maybe TRBD2 (5 bases). Germline-derived CDR1 and CDR2 are SGDLS and YYNGEE. The V gene lost 4 bases and the J gene lost 8 bases, with 13 bases spanning the gap. This CDR3 region has 13 residues. The CDR3 loop is CASSLGNGDEQFF. The CDR3 DNA follows: TGTGCCAGCAGCCTGGGGAACGGGGATGAGCAGTTCTTC.

This clonotype was counted only a few times. The chain combines TRBV2 with TRBJ2-7; maybe TRBD1 (5 bases). This CDR3 has 14 amino acids. Deletions cut 2 bases from V and 1 base from J, with 9 bases between. The germline V gene has CDR1 SNHLY and CDR2 FYNNEI. CDR3 sequence reads: CASSETGRSYEQYF. For the CDR3, the DNA is TGTGCCAGCAGTGAAACAGGCAGATCCTACGAGCAGTACTTC. Based on the CDR3 plus reference TRBV2 and TRBJ2-7, the full variable domain is EPEVTQTPSHQVTQMGQEVILRCVPISNHLYFYWYRQILGQKVEFLVSFYNNEISEKSEIFDDQFSVERPDGSNFTLKIRSTKLEDSAMYFCASSETGRSYEQYFGPGTRLTVT.

The rearrangement links TRBV4-2 to TRBJ1-1; tentative D call: TRBD1 (6 bases). V was clipped by 7 bases and J by 1 base, with 25 bases between them. Germline assignment: CDR1 LGHNA and CDR2 YNFKEQ. There are 18 residues in the CDR3. In nucleotides, the CDR3 is TGTGCCAGCAAAGACGAGTGGGGGCGCCTCTCAGCGAACACTGAAGCTTTCTTT. Its translation is CASKDEWGRLSANTEAFF.

This clonotype appeared a few times. The V call is TRBV11-2, the J call TRBJ2-3, with D possibly TRBD2 on 6 matching bases. Trimming took off 3 bases at V and 1 base at J, with 8 bases between the two ends. The CDR3 is 14 amino acids. Germline CDR1 and CDR2: SGHAT and FQNNGV. The CDR3 sequence: CASSLKRGTDTQYF. CDR3 sequence (DNA): TGTGCCAGCAGCTTGAAGCGGGGCACAGATACGCAGTATTTT.

V is TRBV6-1 and J is TRBJ1-4, with D tentatively TRBD1 (5 bases). Trimming pared 8 bases from V and 5 bases from J, leaving 18 bases between. The CDR3 consists of 15 residues. Germline V gene data show CDR1 as MNHNS and CDR2 as SASEGT. The CDR3: CASRGLQAPNEKLFF. The CDR3 nucleotides read TGTGCCAGCCGGGGACTACAGGCCCCCAATGAAAAACTGTTTTTT.

This clonotype appeared a few times. This sequence joins TRBV5-6 and TRBJ1-5; a possible D gene is TRBD1 (6 bases). V dropped 2 bases and J dropped 9 bases, with 12 bases sitting between them. Germline lookup yields CDR1 SGHDT and CDR2 YYEEEE. The CDR3 is made up of 13 amino acids. The CDR3 is CASSFAGTMPQHF. CDR3 DNA sequence: TGTGCCAGCAGCTTCGCGGGGACAATGCCCCAGCATTTT.

This clonotype occurred many times. This chain connects TRBV12-3 or TRBV12-4 to TRBJ2-2, with D possibly being TRBD2 (8 bases). The CDR3 has 15 residues. The germline V and J ends were trimmed by 11 bases and 3 bases, with 19 bases remaining between them. The CDR3 DNA sequence: TGTGCCGCGACCCGGGAGGGGGCCGACACCGGGGAGCTGTTTTTT. Protein product: CAATREGADTGELFF.

V is TRBV7-2 and J is TRBJ2-3; no reliable D call. The CDR3 length is 16 residues. The V end was cut by 1 base, the J end by 0 bases, with 11 bases between. CDR1 and CDR2 (germline): SGHTA, FQGNSA. The DNA of the CDR3 is TGTGCCAGCAGCTTAGTTGTCGGGTTTAGCACAGATACGCAGTATTTT. Encoded protein: CASSLVVGFSTDTQYF.

The genes are TRBV7-6 and TRBJ2-3; 9 nucleotides line up with TRBD2. V gave up 4 bases and J gave up 5 bases; unmatched junction bases: 16. CDR1 and CDR2 from the germline V gene are SGHVS and FNYEAQ. CDR3 length: 18 amino acids. The DNA for the CDR3 is TGTGCCAGCAGCTCACTAGCGGGCCAAGGGAGACCCGGAGATACGCAGTATTTT. Its translation is CASSSLAGQGRPGDTQYF.

In its sample, this clonotype was seen a few times. The chain is built from TRBV7-9 and TRBJ2-7; tentatively, D is TRBD2 (5 bases). There are 12 residues in the CDR3. The V gene's germline CDR1 is SEHNR and CDR2 FQNEAQ (reference sequence). Trimming took 5 bases from V and 7 from J, leaving 12 bases between them. CDR3 nucleotides: TGTGCCAGCAGCCCCCTCTCGGGGGAGCAGTACTTC. This sequence encodes CASSPLSGEQYF.

This chain links TRBV29-1 with TRBJ2-5, with 8 bases aligning to TRBD1. This CDR3 has 12 amino acids. The junction had 4 bases not matched to a gene; V was cut back by 7 bases and J by 3 bases. Per the germline V gene, CDR1 is SQVTM and CDR2 is ANQGSEA. The CDR3, as DNA: TGCAGCGCCAGGACAGGGAAAGAGACCCAGTACTTC. Its protein product is CSARTGKETQYF.

This sequence joins TRBV20-1 and TRBJ1-6, with 7 bases fitting TRBD1. V lost 3 bases and J lost 6; bases outside the gene matches: 5. This CDR3 region has 14 residues. Germline lookup yields CDR1 DFQATT and CDR2 SNEGSKA (reference sequence). CDR3 protein: CSASQGVGNSPLHF. The CDR3 region has the DNA TGCAGTGCTAGTCAGGGGGTCGGTAATTCACCCCTCCACTTT.

This clonotype was seen more than once but under ten times. The chain links TRBV20-1 to TRBJ1-1; perhaps TRBD1 as D (5 bases). This CDR3 is 15 amino acids long. The germline V and J ends were trimmed by 3 bases and 1 base, with 15 bases remaining between them. Germline CDR1 is DFQATT and CDR2 is SNEGSKA (reference sequence). CDR3 in DNA: TGCAGTGCTAGGGACAAGGGACTCAAGAACACTGAAGCTTTCTTT. It codes for CSARDKGLKNTEAFF.

V and J are TRBV6-5 and TRBJ2-5, with unresolved D. The CDR3 covers 14 residues. CDR1 is MNHEY and CDR2 is SVGAGI in the germline V gene. V dropped 2 bases and J dropped 5 bases, with 12 bases sitting between them. The CDR3 protein is CASSYGPGWETQYF. CDR3 nucleotide sequence: TGTGCCAGCAGTTACGGGCCAGGCTGGGAGACCCAGTACTTC.

The chain has TRBV5-4 and TRBJ1-5; D might be TRBD1 (5 bases). Looked up from germline, CDR1 is SGHNT and CDR2 is YYREEE (reference sequence). Deletions cut 4 bases from V and 5 bases from J, with 16 bases between. The CDR3 loop spans 15 amino acids. CDR3 residues: CASSPNGGRDQPQHF. The DNA for the CDR3 is TGTGCCAGCAGCCCCAACGGCGGCAGGGATCAGCCCCAGCATTTT. The variable domain in full, with the rest retrieved from reference TRBV5-4 and TRBJ1-5, is ETGVTQSPTHLIKTRGQQVTLRCSSQSGHNTVSWYQQALGQGPQFIFQYYREEENGRGNFPPRFSGLQFPNYSSELNVNALELDDSALYLCASSPNGGRDQPQHFGDGTRLSIL.